This TCR beta chain originates from a study of T cell responses to AZD1222 COVID-19 vaccine. Study conclusions and caveats: Recipients of two AZD1222 doses showed rising Spike-specific TCR breadth and depth. Clonal diversity was possibly underestimated, and the donors were mostly white British, with more females.

Produced via immunoSEQ multiplex PCR; TCRdb's table is partial and in-frame only. The table includes more than 150,000 clones, about 93% detected once. Comment on this clone: Its target is not known.

The TCR was taken from an adult who received the AZD1222 COVID-19 vaccine. Source: peripheral blood, taken 28 days after the second AZD1222 dose.

The CDR3 DNA reads TGTGCCAGCTCACCACCACAGTATGGCTACACCTTC. Encoded protein: CASSPPQYGYTF. The genes are TRBV18 and TRBJ1-2; unclear D gene. V lost 0 bases, J lost 5 bases, and 4 bases lay in between. The germline CDR1 and CDR2 sequences are KGHSH and LQKENI. There are 12 residues in the CDR3.